The 24 T cell receptor beta chains below all came from one sample that was sequenced in a study of shared clonotypes between healthy human individuals. Clones were read by immunoSEQ multiplex PCR, and TCRdb kept only the in-frame ones, dropping some. The sample records some 2,000,000 clones, roughly 95% being singletons. Specimen: naive CD4+ T cells sorted from blood. Subset defined: CD45RA+ positively selected. Receptors originate from a man aged 18 to 30 in good health.

This chain uses TRBV18 with TRBJ2-7, with TRBD2 matching over 10 bases. With 8 bases clipped from V and 1 base from J, the junction kept 5 bases outside the gene matches. In germline, CDR1 is KGHSH, CDR2 LQKENI. This CDR3 spans 14 amino acids. CDR3 bases: TGTGCCAGCCGCAGCGGGGGGGCTTCCTACGAGCAGTACTTC. Encoded protein: CASRSGGASYEQYF. Filled out from reference TRBV18 and TRBJ2-7, the complete variable domain reads NAGVMQNPRHLVRRRGQEARLRCSPMKGHSHVYWYRQLPEEGLKFMVYLQKENIIDESGMPKERFSAEFPKEGPSILRIQQVVRGDSAAYFCASRSGGASYEQYFGPGTRLTVT.

The V gene is TRBV6-5, the J gene TRBJ2-7; TRBD2 aligns across 8 bases. CDR3 length: 13 residues. The germline CDR1 and CDR2 sequences are MNHEY and SVGAGI. J was trimmed by 7 bases and V by 7 bases; bases with no gene match: 9. The DNA of the CDR3 is TGTGCCAGCACACCCGGGAGGGCGCGGGAGCAGTACTTC. Protein: CASTPGRAREQYF.

In the case of this clone: Other DNA sequences from this sample encode an identical CDR3 as well. This chain connects TRBV28 to TRBJ1-5; unclear D gene. This CDR3 contains 12 residues. Germline loops: CDR1 MDHEN, CDR2 SYDVKM. V lost 6 bases and J lost 7, with 10 bases in between. The CDR3 loop reads CASSPVGQPQHF. The CDR3 coding sequence is TGTGCCAGCAGCCCGGTTGGCCAGCCCCAGCATTTT.

In its sample, this clone was seen a few times. Additional DNA sequences in this sample encode the identical CDR3. V and J are TRBV6-5 and TRBJ2-7; D is perhaps TRBD2 (6 bases). In germline, CDR1 is MNHEY, CDR2 SVGAGI. There are 12 residues in the CDR3. Between the trimmed V and J ends, which lost 0 bases and 6 bases, there was a span of 6 bases. The CDR3 coding sequence is TGTGCCAGCAGTTACTCGGGGGGCGAGCAGTACTTC. Translated: CASSYSGGEQYF.

Here the CDR3 reads CASSPRTGVREKLFF. In DNA form, the CDR3 reads TGTGCCAGCAGTCCCCGGACAGGCGTACGTGAAAAACTGTTTTTT. The chain joins TRBV6-5 to TRBJ1-4; 7 bases line up with TRBD1. This CDR3 has 15 amino acids. In germline, CDR1 is MNHEY, CDR2 SVGAGI. Losses at the gene ends were 5 bases for V and 7 bases for J; bases not matched to a gene: 10.

With respect to this clone: Within the sample, other DNA sequences also encode this same CDR3. The chain uses TRBV2 and TRBJ2-7; tentative D call: TRBD1 (5 bases). CDR1 and CDR2 from the germline V gene are SNHLY and FYNNEI. The V gene lost 4 bases and the J gene lost 4 bases, with 5 bases spanning the gap. The CDR3 is 11 residues long. The CDR3 protein is CASSAGYEQYF. The CDR3, as DNA: TGTGCCAGCAGTGCAGGGTACGAGCAGTACTTC.

The V gene is TRBV5-1, the J gene TRBJ1-1, with TRBD1 matching over 8 bases. The germline CDR1 and CDR2 sequences are SGHRS and YFSETQ. V gave up 5 bases and J gave up 10 bases; unmatched junction bases: 7. The CDR3 has 12 residues. The CDR3 coding sequence is TGCGCCAGCAGGGACCAGGGGGCGCGAGCTTTCTTT. Residues: CASRDQGARAFF. Full variable domain (outside the CDR3, taken from reference TRBV5-1 and TRBJ1-1): KAGVTQTPRYLIKTRGQQVTLSCSPISGHRSVSWYQQTPGQGLQFLFEYFSETQRNKGNFPGRFSGRQFSNSRSEMNVSTLELGDSALYLCASRDQGARAFFGQGTRLTVV.

The chain uses TRBV7-9 and TRBJ1-1; D unresolved. V was trimmed by 6 bases and J by 5 bases, leaving 16 bases between them. Germline CDR1 reads SEHNR; CDR2 reads FQNEAQ (reference sequence). The CDR3 loop spans 14 amino acids. CDR3 sequence (DNA): TGTGCCAGCAGATTGTTCGGGCCGGATACTGAAGCTTTCTTT. It encodes CASRLFGPDTEAFF.

This chain joins TRBV29-1 and TRBJ1-1, with 7 bases lining up with TRBD1. V dropped 8 bases and J dropped 1; count of bases not matched to a gene: 4. CDR3 size: 12 residues. Germline V gene data show CDR1 as SQVTM and CDR2 as ANQGSEA. CDR3 in amino acids: CSSGDRNTEAFF. The CDR3 region has the DNA TGCAGCTCGGGGGACAGGAACACTGAAGCTTTCTTT.

The rearrangement links TRBV4-2 to TRBJ2-5; TRBD1 matches 9 bases. The trim removed 0 bases at V and 2 bases at J, leaving 7 bases unmatched. The germline CDR1 and CDR2 sequences are LGHNA and YNFKEQ. This CDR3 is 17 amino acids long. The CDR3 DNA is TGTGCCAGCAGCCAAGAAAGGACAGGGGAAGGACAAGAGACCCAGTACTTC. It specifies CASSQERTGEGQETQYF.

The chain has TRBV10-3 and TRBJ1-2; tentatively, D is TRBD1 (5 bases). From germline, CDR1 is ENHRY and CDR2 SYGVKD. There are 12 residues in the CDR3. The germline V and J ends were trimmed by 4 bases and 4 bases, with 7 bases remaining between them. CDR3 sequence (DNA): TGTGCCATCAGTGCAGGGACCTATGGCTACACCTTC. It encodes CAISAGTYGYTF.

The chain carries TRBV2 and TRBJ1-1; no clear D. Germline V gene sequence: CDR1 SNHLY, CDR2 FYNNEI. V was pared by 5 bases and J by 11 bases, with 18 bases between. This CDR3 contains 13 residues. The CDR3 protein is CASSREQGSNAFF. CDR3 nucleotides: TGTGCCAGCAGTCGTGAACAAGGTAGCAATGCTTTCTTT.

The J gene is TRBJ1-2, the V gene TRBV7-8; TRBD1 matches 8 bases. The CDR3 extends over 14 amino acids. The germline gives CDR1 SGHVS, CDR2 FQNEAQ. With 5 bases clipped from V and 4 bases from J, the junction kept 6 bases outside the gene matches. The CDR3 DNA is TGTGCCAGCAGCCGAGACAGGGGCACCTATGGCTACACCTTC. Protein: CASSRDRGTYGYTF.

CDR3 region: CASSGFGFNNSPLHF. The CDR3 nucleotides read TGTGCCAGCAGTGGTTTCGGATTTAATAATTCACCCCTCCACTTT. V gene TRBV2 combines with J gene TRBJ1-6; no reliable D call. Germline loops: CDR1 SNHLY, CDR2 FYNNEI. The CDR3 contains 15 residues. V was clipped by 4 bases and J by 5 bases, with 12 bases between them.

This chain connects TRBV19 to TRBJ2-7; no clear D gene. Trimming stripped 5 bases from V and 5 bases from J, with 13 bases between. CDR3 size: 13 residues. Germline V gene lookup returns CDR1 LNHDA and CDR2 SQIVND (reference sequence). In DNA, the CDR3 is TGTGCCAGTAGTTCGGCGCGGTGGGACGAGCAGTACTTC. Translating gives CASSSARWDEQYF. The variable domain in full, completed from reference TRBV19 and TRBJ2-7, reads DGGITQSPKYLFRKEGQNVTLSCEQNLNHDAMYWYRQDPGQGLRLIYYSQIVNDFQKGDIAEGYSVSREKKESFPLTVTSAQKNPTAFYLCASSSARWDEQYFGPGTRLTVT.

The rearrangement links TRBV7-3 to TRBJ1-6, with TRBD1 as a possible D gene (5 bases). Trimming stripped 3 bases from V and 10 bases from J, with 13 bases between. The V gene's germline CDR1 is SGHTA and CDR2 FQGTGA. CDR3 size: 14 residues. This CDR3 is CASSLGPAGSPLHF. The CDR3 nucleotides are TGTGCCAGCAGCTTGGGTCCCGCAGGGTCACCCCTCCACTTT.

This rearrangement joins TRBV5-6 to TRBJ2-7, with D perhaps matching TRBD2 (5 bases). The V end lost 5 bases, the J end lost 7 bases, and 16 bases lay between the germline ends. The germline V gene encodes CDR1 SGHDT and CDR2 YYEEEE. The CDR3 covers 13 residues. CDR3 in amino acids: CASSYRTPGEQYF. CDR3 coding DNA: TGTGCCAGCAGTTATCGGACCCCGGGAGAGCAGTACTTC.

The chain couples TRBV11-3 to TRBJ2-5; D remains unclear. The CDR3 has 13 amino acids. Trimming pared 2 bases from V and 5 bases from J, leaving 9 bases between. CDR1 is SGHNT and CDR2 is YENEEA in the germline V gene. The CDR3 DNA follows: TGTGCCAGCAGCTTAAGTCCGCCGGAGACCCAGTACTTC. Protein product: CASSLSPPETQYF.

The genes are TRBV28 and TRBJ1-2; 7 bases are shared with TRBD1. V trimming: 6 bases; J trimming: 2 bases; junction bases outside the gene matches: 12. The germline V gene encodes CDR1 MDHEN and CDR2 SYDVKM. The CDR3 extends over 16 amino acids. CDR3 sequence (DNA): TGTGCCAGCAGATTACAGGGGCCCCCCCCCAACTATGGCTACACCTTC. The encoded protein is CASRLQGPPPNYGYTF.

The chain employs TRBV10-3 and TRBJ2-1; D is perhaps TRBD1 (5 bases). V was pared by 7 bases and J by 7 bases, with 20 bases between. CDR3 length: 15 residues. Germline CDR1 is ENHRY and CDR2 is SYGVKD. The CDR3 loop is CAITAAVGESNEQFF. For the CDR3, the DNA is TGTGCCATCACCGCGGCGGTAGGGGAATCAAATGAGCAGTTCTTC.

CDR3 residues: CASSRDRESGNTIYF. CDR3 DNA sequence: TGCGCCAGCAGCCGAGACAGGGAGTCTGGAAACACCATATATTTT. The chain has TRBV4-1 and TRBJ1-3, with 7 bases fitting TRBD1. Germline-derived CDR1 and CDR2 are MGHRA and YSYEKL. The CDR3 extends over 15 amino acids. V was clipped by 4 bases and J by 1 base; unmatched bases: 4.

The rearrangement links TRBV10-3 to TRBJ1-2; 8 positions agree with TRBD1. V lost 0 bases and J lost 7; bases outside the gene matches: 4. Per germline, CDR1 ENHRY and CDR2 SYGVKD. The length of the CDR3 is 14 residues. Here the CDR3 reads CAISESSGGTGYTF. Here the CDR3 DNA reads TGTGCCATCAGTGAGTCCTCAGGGGGCACTGGCTACACCTTC.

This clone was counted a single time. This rearrangement joins TRBV27 to TRBJ2-1; D perhaps matches TRBD2 (7 bases). This CDR3 has 18 amino acids. Trimming pared 6 bases from V and 5 bases from J, leaving 26 bases between. Germline V gene data show CDR1 as MNHEY and CDR2 as SMNVEV (reference sequence). The CDR3 reads CASSPGGFGRAAHNEQFF. CDR3 nucleotide sequence: TGTGCCAGCAGCCCGGGGGGCTTTGGGAGGGCGGCACACAATGAGCAGTTCTTC.

This clone has just one count. The rearrangement links TRBV18 to TRBJ1-2; no firm D call. Trimming left V 0 bases short and J 7 bases short, with 9 bases between. The CDR3 has 13 amino acids. Germline-derived CDR1 and CDR2 are KGHSH and LQKENI. The CDR3 DNA sequence: TGTGCCAGCTCACCACCGACGTTGAGTGGCTACACCTTC. Translating it yields CASSPPTLSGYTF. The full variable domain, its missing parts supplied by reference TRBV18 and TRBJ1-2, is NAGVMQNPRHLVRRRGQEARLRCSPMKGHSHVYWYRQLPEEGLKFMVYLQKENIIDESGMPKERFSAEFPKEGPSILRIQQVVRGDSAAYFCASSPPTLSGYTFGSGTRLTVV.